A single sample gave rise to the 16 T cell receptor beta chains below, sequenced in a study of OX40 agonist ivuxolimab in advanced cancers. TCRdb's copy holds only in-frame clones and misses some; the assay was immunoSEQ multiplex PCR. This table has some 76,000 clones, approximately 89% appearing once. The specimen comprised CD4+ or CD8+ T cells sorted from blood, sampled in a trial of the OX40 agonist ivuxolimab. Source of these receptors: an adult with an advanced solid tumor such as melanoma, head and neck, liver or kidney cancer.

This rearrangement joins TRBV14 to TRBJ1-2, with unresolved D. The germline gives CDR1 SGHDN, CDR2 FVKESK. The CDR3 contains 15 residues. Trimming pared 3 bases from V and 1 base from J, leaving 12 bases between. In DNA, the CDR3 is TGTGCCAGCAGCCAGGGCTTGGGGTTTAACTATGGCTACACCTTC. Protein product: CASSQGLGFNYGYTF.

This clone was seen just once. The chain links TRBV19 to TRBJ2-2; D ambiguous. V was trimmed by 0 bases and J by 1 base, leaving 6 bases between them. Germline values: CDR1 LNHDA, CDR2 SQIVND (reference sequence). This CDR3 is 15 amino acids long. DNA of the CDR3: TGTGCCAGTAGTATAGACCGGAGGAACACCGGGGAGCTGTTTTTT. Protein sequence: CASSIDRRNTGELFF.

Comments on this clone: Sequence at one end of the junction differs from germline and may be a read error. The rearrangement joins TRBV7-3 to TRBJ1-1, with D perhaps matching TRBD1 (5 bases). CDR3 length equals 14 residues. Germline values: CDR1 SGHTA, CDR2 FQGTGA. CDR3 amino acids: CASSSTAVNSEAFF. The CDR3 DNA follows: TGTGCCAGCAGCTCGACAGCAGTGAACTCTGAAGCTTTCTTT.

The chain employs TRBV6-6 and TRBJ1-4; D is possibly TRBD1 (5 bases). Germline V gene lookup returns CDR1 MNHNY and CDR2 SVGAGI (reference sequence). V was pared by 2 bases and J by 7 bases, with 11 bases between. There are 14 residues in the CDR3. The CDR3 coding sequence is TGTGCCAGCAGTTACAGACAAGGGACTGAAAAACTGTTTTTT. Translation gives CASSYRQGTEKLFF.

This clone appeared a single time. The V and J genes are TRBV28 and TRBJ2-6; D is unresolved. The CDR3 extends over 18 amino acids. V dropped 3 bases and J dropped 0 bases, with 15 bases sitting between them. Germline loops: CDR1 MDHEN, CDR2 SYDVKM. The CDR3, as DNA: TGTGCCAGCAGTTTTAGTGGCAGATTAATCTCTGGGGCCAACGTCCTGACTTTC. Translated, it gives CASSFSGRLISGANVLTF.

This rearrangement joins TRBV5-5 to TRBJ2-7; D possibly matches TRBD1 or TRBD2 (5 bases each). Trimming stripped 1 base from V and 6 bases from J, with 11 bases between. The CDR3 runs 13 residues. Germline values: CDR1 SGHKS, CDR2 YYEKEE (reference sequence). The CDR3 DNA follows: TGTGCCAGCAGCTTGCTGGGGACGTCCGAGCAGTACTTC. Protein: CASSLLGTSEQYF.

CDR3 sequence: CAIPTRGVGANVLTF. For the CDR3, the DNA is TGTGCCATCCCCACGCGGGGGGTCGGGGCCAACGTCCTGACTTTC. The chain carries TRBV10-3 and TRBJ2-6; 8 bases are shared with TRBD2. The junction had 7 bases not matched to a gene; V was cut back by 8 bases and J by 4 bases. Germline V gene lookup returns CDR1 ENHRY and CDR2 SYGVKD. There are 15 residues in the CDR3.

The V call is TRBV28, the J call TRBJ2-6; D uncertain. The germline V gene has CDR1 MDHEN and CDR2 SYDVKM. CDR3 length: 17 amino acids. V lost 2 bases and J lost 4, with 15 bases in between. CDR3 bases: TGTGCCAGCAGTTTAAGGATCGGGTACAGCGGGGCCAACGTCCTGACTTTC. Encoded protein: CASSLRIGYSGANVLTF.

This clone was found a few times. V usage is TRBV9 and J usage is TRBJ2-3, with D perhaps TRBD2 (6 bases). V lost 4 bases to trimming and J lost 0 bases, with 18 bases between them. CDR3 length: 17 amino acids. Germline V lookup: CDR1 SGDLS, CDR2 YYNGEE. CDR3 loop: CASSPWGGAKSTDTQYF. The CDR3 DNA sequence: TGTGCCAGCAGCCCCTGGGGCGGGGCGAAAAGCACAGATACGCAGTATTTT. Supplemented by reference TRBV9 and TRBJ2-3, the full variable domain reads DSGVTQTPKHLITATGQRVTLRCSPRSGDLSVYWYQQSLDQGLQFLIQYYNGEERAKGNILERFSAQQFPDLHSELNLSSLELGDSALYFCASSPWGGAKSTDTQYFGPGTRLTVL.

The gene calls are TRBV19 and TRBJ2-1, with TRBD1 as a possible D gene (8 bases). The CDR3 covers 16 residues. Trimming shortened V by 1 base and J by 4 bases, and 14 bases separated the two germline ends. Germline CDR1 reads LNHDA; CDR2 reads SQIVND (reference sequence). CDR3 amino acids: CASSIVNRGGYNEQFF. DNA for the CDR3: TGTGCCAGTAGTATAGTGAACAGGGGGGGTTACAATGAGCAGTTCTTC.

J is TRBJ1-5 and V is TRBV6-6; D not resolved. There are 12 residues in the CDR3. Trimming cost V 2 bases and J 4 bases, with 3 bases left between them. CDR1 and CDR2 from the germline V gene are MNHNY and SVGAGI (reference sequence). DNA of the CDR3: TGTGCCAGCAGTTACCAGAATCAGCCCCAGCATTTT. It codes for CASSYQNQPQHF.

The chain couples TRBV7-9 to TRBJ1-3; D not resolved. This CDR3 is 15 amino acids long. V was pared by 3 bases and J by 4 bases, with 13 bases between. The germline gives CDR1 SEHNR, CDR2 FQNEAQ (reference sequence). The CDR3 DNA is TGTGCCAGCAGCTTCGACAACTTGGAAGGAAACACCATATATTTT. Protein sequence: CASSFDNLEGNTIYF.

J is TRBJ1-1 and V is TRBV5-1, with 7 nucleotides matching TRBD1. The germline gives CDR1 SGHRS, CDR2 YFSETQ. V dropped 4 bases and J dropped 0; count of bases not matched to a gene: 9. The CDR3 length is 16 residues. The CDR3 bases are TGCGCCAGCAGCAGAGACAGGGAACTTTTGAACACTGAAGCTTTCTTT. Encoded protein: CASSRDRELLNTEAFF.

The genes are TRBV30 and TRBJ1-4, with D hard to call. The germline V gene has CDR1 GTSNPN and CDR2 SVGIG (reference sequence). Trimming removed 0 bases from V and 3 bases from J, with 14 bases in between. The CDR3 has 16 amino acids. CDR3 region: CAWSVRKSASNEKLFF. CDR3 DNA sequence: TGTGCCTGGAGTGTACGCAAATCAGCCTCTAATGAAAAACTGTTTTTT.

The rearrangement uses TRBV29-1 and TRBJ2-5; D is ambiguous. Trimming took off 4 bases at V and 5 bases at J, with 14 bases between the two ends. This CDR3 region has 13 residues. Germline V gives CDR1 SQVTM, CDR2 ANQGSEA. CDR3 DNA: TGCAGCGTTGGGGCCTCCCGTGGGGAGACCCAGTACTTC. Translated: CSVGASRGETQYF.

V gene TRBV7-9 combines with J gene TRBJ2-1, with D perhaps matching TRBD1 (6 bases). V dropped 4 bases and J dropped 6 bases, with 13 bases sitting between them. This CDR3 contains 14 residues. CDR1 is SEHNR, CDR2 FQNEAQ, per germline (reference sequence). DNA of the CDR3: TGTGCCAGCAGCTCCAACAGGGTTGGCAATGAGCAGTTCTTC. Translation: CASSSNRVGNEQFF.